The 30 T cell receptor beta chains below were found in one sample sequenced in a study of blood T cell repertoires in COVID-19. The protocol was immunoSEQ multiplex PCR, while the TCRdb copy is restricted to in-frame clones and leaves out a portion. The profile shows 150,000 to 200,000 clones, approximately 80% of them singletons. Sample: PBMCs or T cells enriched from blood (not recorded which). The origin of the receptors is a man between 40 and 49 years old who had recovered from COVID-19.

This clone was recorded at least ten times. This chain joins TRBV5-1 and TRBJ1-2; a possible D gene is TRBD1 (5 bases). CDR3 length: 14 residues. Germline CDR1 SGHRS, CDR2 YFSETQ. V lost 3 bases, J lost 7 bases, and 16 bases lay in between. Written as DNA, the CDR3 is TGCGCCAGCAGCTCGGGAGGGACGAGTGTTGGCTACACCTTC. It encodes CASSSGGTSVGYTF.

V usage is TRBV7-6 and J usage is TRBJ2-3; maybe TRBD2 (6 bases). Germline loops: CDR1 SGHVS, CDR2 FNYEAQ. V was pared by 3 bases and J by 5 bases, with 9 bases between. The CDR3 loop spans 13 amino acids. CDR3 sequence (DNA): TGTGCCAGCAGCTTTGGACTATTAGATACGCAGTATTTT. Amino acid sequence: CASSFGLLDTQYF.

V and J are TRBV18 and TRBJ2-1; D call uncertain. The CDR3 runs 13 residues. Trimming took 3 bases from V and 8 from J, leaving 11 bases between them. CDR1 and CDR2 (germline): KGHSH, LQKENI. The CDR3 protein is CASSPTLVHEQFF. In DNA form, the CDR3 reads TGTGCCAGCTCACCGACGCTAGTGCATGAGCAGTTCTTC.

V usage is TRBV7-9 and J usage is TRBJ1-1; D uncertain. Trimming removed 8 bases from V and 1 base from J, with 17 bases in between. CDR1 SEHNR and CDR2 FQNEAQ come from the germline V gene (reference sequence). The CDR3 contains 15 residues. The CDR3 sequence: CASPRVGETNTEAFF. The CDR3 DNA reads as TGTGCCAGCCCGAGGGTCGGGGAGACGAACACTGAAGCTTTCTTT.

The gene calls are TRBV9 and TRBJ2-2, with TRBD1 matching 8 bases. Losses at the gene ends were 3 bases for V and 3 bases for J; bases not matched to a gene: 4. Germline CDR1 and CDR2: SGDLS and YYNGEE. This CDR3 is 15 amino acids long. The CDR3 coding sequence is TGTGCCAGCAGCGGGACAGGGTACGACACCGGGGAGCTGTTTTTT. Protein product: CASSGTGYDTGELFF. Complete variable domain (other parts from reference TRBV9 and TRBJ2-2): DSGVTQTPKHLITATGQRVTLRCSPRSGDLSVYWYQQSLDQGLQFLIQYYNGEERAKGNILERFSAQQFPDLHSELNLSSLELGDSALYFCASSGTGYDTGELFFGEGSRLTVL.

CDR3 region: CATSETGFSGANVLTF. The DNA for the CDR3 is TGTGCCACCTCCGAGACAGGGTTTTCTGGGGCCAACGTCCTGACTTTC. The gene calls are TRBV19 and TRBJ2-6, with TRBD1 matching 7 bases. Germline CDR1 is LNHDA and CDR2 is SQIVND (reference sequence). J was trimmed by 1 base and V by 10 bases; bases with no gene match: 10. The CDR3 is 16 residues long. Using reference TRBV19 and TRBJ2-6 for the parts outside the CDR3, the full variable domain is DGGITQSPKYLFRKEGQNVTLSCEQNLNHDAMYWYRQDPGQGLRLIYYSQIVNDFQKGDIAEGYSVSREKKESFPLTVTSAQKNPTAFYLCATSETGFSGANVLTFGAGSRLTVL.

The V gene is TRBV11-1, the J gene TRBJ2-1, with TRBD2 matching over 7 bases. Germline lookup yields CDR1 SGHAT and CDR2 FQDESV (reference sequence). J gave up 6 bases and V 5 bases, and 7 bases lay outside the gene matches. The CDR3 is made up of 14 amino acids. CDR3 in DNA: TGTGCCAGCAGCCTAGGGTTAGCGGGCAATGAGCAGTTCTTC. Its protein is CASSLGLAGNEQFF.

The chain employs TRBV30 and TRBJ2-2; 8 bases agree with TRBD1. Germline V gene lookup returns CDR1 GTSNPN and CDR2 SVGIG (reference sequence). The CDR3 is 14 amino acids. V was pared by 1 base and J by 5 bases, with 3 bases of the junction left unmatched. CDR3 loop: CAWSGDRGTGELFF. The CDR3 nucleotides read TGTGCCTGGAGTGGTGACAGGGGTACCGGGGAGCTGTTTTTT.

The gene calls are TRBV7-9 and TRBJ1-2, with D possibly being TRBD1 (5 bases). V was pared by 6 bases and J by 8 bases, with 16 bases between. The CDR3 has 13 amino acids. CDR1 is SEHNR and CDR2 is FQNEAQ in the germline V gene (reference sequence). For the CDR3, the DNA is TGTGCCAGCAGTCTTACAGGATTAAGAGGCTACACCTTC. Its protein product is CASSLTGLRGYTF.

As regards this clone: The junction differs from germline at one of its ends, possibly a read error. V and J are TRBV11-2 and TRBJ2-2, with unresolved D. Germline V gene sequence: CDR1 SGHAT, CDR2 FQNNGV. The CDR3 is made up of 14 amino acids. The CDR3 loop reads CASSLERASGELFF. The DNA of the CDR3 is TGTGCCAGCAGCCTAGAGCGAGCGTCCGGGGAGCTGTTTTTT.

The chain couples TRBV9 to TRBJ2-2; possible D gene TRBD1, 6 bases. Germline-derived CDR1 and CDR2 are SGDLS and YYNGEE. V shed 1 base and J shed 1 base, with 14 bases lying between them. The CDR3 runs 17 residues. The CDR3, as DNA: TGTGCCAGCAGCGTACCACGTACAGGGTTGAACACCGGGGAGCTGTTTTTT. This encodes CASSVPRTGLNTGELFF.

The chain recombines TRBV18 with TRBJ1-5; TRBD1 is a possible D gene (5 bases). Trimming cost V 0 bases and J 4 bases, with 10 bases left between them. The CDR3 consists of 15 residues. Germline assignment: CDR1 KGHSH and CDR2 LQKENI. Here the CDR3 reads CASSPPGGGNQPQHF. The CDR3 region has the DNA TGTGCCAGCTCACCACCGGGGGGGGGAAATCAGCCCCAGCATTTT.

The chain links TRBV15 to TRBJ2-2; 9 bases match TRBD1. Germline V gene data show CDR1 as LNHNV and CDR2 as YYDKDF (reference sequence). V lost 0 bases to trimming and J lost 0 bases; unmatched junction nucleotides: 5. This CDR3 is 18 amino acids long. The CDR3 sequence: CATSRDRTGGSNTGELFF. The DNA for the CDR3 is TGTGCCACCAGCAGAGATCGAACAGGGGGCTCGAACACCGGGGAGCTGTTTTTT.

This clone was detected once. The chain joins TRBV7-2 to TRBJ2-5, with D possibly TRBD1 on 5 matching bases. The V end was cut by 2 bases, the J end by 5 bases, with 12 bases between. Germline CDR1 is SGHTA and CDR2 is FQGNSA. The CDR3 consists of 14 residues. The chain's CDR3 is CASSLNGARETQYF. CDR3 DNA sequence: TGTGCCAGCAGCTTAAATGGGGCTCGGGAGACCCAGTACTTC.

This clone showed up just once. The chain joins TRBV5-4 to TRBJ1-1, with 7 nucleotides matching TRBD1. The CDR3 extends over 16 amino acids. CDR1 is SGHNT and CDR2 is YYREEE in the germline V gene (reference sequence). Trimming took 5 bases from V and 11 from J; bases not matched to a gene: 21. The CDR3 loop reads CASRAGRDSPTRDAFF. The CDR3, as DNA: TGTGCCAGCAGGGCGGGAAGGGACAGCCCAACGCGGGACGCTTTCTTT. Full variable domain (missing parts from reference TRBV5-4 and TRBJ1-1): ETGVTQSPTHLIKTRGQQVTLRCSSQSGHNTVSWYQQALGQGPQFIFQYYREEENGRGNFPPRFSGLQFPNYSSELNVNALELDDSALYLCASRAGRDSPTRDAFFGQGTRLTVV.

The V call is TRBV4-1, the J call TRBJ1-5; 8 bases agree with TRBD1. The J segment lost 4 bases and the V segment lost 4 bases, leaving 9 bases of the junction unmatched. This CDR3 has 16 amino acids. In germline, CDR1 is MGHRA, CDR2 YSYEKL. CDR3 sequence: CASSLQQGGFNQPQHF. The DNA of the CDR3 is TGCGCCAGCAGCCTGCAACAGGGGGGGTTTAATCAGCCCCAGCATTTT.

CDR3 nucleotides: TGTGCCAGCATCGACAGGGTTGGAGGCTACACCTTC. Translation: CASIDRVGGYTF. V and J are TRBV25-1 and TRBJ1-2; 7 bases map to TRBD1. The CDR3 totals 12 residues. Germline lookup yields CDR1 MGHDK and CDR2 SYGVNS. The V and J ends lost 7 bases and 8 bases, in that order; junction bases with no gene match: 7.

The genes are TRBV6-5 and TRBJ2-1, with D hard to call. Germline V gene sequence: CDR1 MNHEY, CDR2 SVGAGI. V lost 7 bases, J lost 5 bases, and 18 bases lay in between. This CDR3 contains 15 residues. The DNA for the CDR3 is TGTGCCAGCAAATTTGGTCACAACCTCCACAATGAGCAGTTCTTC. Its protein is CASKFGHNLHNEQFF.

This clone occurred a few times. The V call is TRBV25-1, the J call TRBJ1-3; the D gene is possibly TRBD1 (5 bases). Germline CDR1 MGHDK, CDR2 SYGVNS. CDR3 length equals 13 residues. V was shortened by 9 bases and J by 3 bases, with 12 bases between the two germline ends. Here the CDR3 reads CASVGAGGNTIYF. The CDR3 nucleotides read TGTGCCAGTGTAGGGGCAGGTGGAAACACCATATATTTT. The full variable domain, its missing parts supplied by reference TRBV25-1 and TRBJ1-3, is EADIYQTPRYLVIGTGKKITLECSQTMGHDKMYWYQQDPGMELHLIHYSYGVNSTEKGDLSSESTVSRIRTEHFPLTLESARPSHTSQYLCASVGAGGNTIYFGEGSWLTVV.

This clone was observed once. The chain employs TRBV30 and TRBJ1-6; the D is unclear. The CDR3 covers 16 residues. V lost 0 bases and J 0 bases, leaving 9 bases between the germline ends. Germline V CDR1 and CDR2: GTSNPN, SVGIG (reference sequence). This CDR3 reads CAWSVPRSSYNSPLHF. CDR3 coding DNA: TGTGCCTGGAGTGTACCTAGGAGCTCCTATAATTCACCCCTCCACTTT. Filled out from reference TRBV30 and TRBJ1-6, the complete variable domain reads SQTIHQWPATLVQPVGSPLSLECTVEGTSNPNLYWYRQAAGRGLQLLFYSVGIGQISSEVPQNLSASRPQDRQFILSSKKLLLSDSGFYLCAWSVPRSSYNSPLHFGNGTRLTVT.

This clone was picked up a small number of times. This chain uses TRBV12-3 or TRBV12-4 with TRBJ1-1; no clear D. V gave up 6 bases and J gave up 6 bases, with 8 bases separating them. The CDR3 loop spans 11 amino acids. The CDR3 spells CASSYLAEAFF. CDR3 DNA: TGTGCCAGCAGCTACTTAGCTGAAGCTTTCTTT.

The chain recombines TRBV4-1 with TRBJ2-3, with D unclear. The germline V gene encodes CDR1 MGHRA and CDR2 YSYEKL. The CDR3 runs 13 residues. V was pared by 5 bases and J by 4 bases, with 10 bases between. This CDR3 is CASSRLGADTQYF. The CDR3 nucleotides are TGCGCCAGCAGCAGGCTGGGCGCAGATACGCAGTATTTT.

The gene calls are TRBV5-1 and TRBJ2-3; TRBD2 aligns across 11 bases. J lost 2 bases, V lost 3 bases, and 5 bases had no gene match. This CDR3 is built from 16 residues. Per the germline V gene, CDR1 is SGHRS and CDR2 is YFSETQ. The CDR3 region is CASSSTSGDYTDTQYF. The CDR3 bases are TGCGCCAGCAGCTCGACTAGCGGGGATTACACAGATACGCAGTATTTT.

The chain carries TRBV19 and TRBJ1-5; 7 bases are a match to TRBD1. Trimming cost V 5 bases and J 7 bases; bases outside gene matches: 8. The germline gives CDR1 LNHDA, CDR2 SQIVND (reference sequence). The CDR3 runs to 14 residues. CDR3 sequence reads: CASSPQGVGQPQHF. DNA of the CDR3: TGTGCCAGTAGTCCCCAGGGGGTGGGACAGCCCCAGCATTTT.

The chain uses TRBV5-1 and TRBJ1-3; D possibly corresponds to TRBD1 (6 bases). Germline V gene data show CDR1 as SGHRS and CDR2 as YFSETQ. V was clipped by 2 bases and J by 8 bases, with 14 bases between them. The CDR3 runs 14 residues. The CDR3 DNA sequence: TGCGCCAGCAGCTTTCAGGGGACCCCGGACACCATATATTTT. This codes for CASSFQGTPDTIYF.

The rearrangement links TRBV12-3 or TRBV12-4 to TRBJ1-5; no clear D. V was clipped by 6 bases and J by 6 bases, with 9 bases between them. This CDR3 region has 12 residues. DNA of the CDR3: TGTGCCAGCAGGGGTTCGGGTCAGCCCCAGCATTTT. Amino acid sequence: CASRGSGQPQHF.

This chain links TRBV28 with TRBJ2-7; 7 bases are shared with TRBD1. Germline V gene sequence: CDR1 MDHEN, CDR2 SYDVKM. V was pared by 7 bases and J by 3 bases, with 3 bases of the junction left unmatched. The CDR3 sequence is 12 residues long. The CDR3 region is CASNAGGYEQYV. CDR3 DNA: TGTGCCAGCAATGCAGGGGGCTACGAGCAGTACGTC.

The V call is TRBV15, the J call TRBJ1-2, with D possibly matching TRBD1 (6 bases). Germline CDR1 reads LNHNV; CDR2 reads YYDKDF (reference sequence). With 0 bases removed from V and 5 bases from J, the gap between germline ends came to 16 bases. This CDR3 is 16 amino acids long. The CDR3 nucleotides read TGTGCCACCAGCAGAGATTCACAGGGTTTTCGATATGGCTACACCTTC. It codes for CATSRDSQGFRYGYTF.

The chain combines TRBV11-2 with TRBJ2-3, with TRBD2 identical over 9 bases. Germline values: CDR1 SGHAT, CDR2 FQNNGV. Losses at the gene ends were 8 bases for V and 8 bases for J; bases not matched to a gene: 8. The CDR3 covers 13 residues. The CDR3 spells CASSSGAASTQYF. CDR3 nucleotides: TGTGCCAGCTCTAGCGGGGCTGCGAGTACGCAGTATTTT.

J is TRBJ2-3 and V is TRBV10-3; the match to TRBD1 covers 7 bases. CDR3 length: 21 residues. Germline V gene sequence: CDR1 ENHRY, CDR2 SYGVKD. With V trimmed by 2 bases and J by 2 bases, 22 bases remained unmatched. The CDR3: CAISEPSSGGVGGLTTDTQYF. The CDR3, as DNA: TGTGCCATCAGTGAGCCCTCCTCAGGGGGAGTTGGCGGCCTAACCACAGATACGCAGTATTTT.